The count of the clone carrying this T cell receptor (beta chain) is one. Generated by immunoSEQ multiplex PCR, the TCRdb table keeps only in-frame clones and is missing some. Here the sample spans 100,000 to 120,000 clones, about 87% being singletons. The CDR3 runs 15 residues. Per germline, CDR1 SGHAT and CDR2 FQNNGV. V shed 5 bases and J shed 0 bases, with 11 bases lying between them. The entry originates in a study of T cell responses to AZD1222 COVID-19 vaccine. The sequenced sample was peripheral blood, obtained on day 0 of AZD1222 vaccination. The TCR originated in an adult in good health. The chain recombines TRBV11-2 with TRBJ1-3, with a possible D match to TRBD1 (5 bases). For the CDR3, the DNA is TGTGCCAGCAGCACCCGGGGGAGCTCTGGAAACACCATATATTTT. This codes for CASSTRGSSGNTIYF.